These 29 T cell receptor beta chains came from one sample sequenced in a study of neoadjuvant anti-PD-1 for oral cavity cancer. Sequenced by immunoSEQ multiplex PCR; TCRdb stores in-frame clones only, minus some. The sample contains about 72,000 clones, around four fifths of which appear only once. Specimen: PBMCs, collected before nivolumab (anti-PD-1) treatment. These receptors were collected from a person between 40 and 79 years old with oral cavity squamous cell carcinoma.

This clone was counted a single time. The chain joins TRBV15 to TRBJ1-2, with TRBD1 identical over 10 bases. J lost 2 bases, V lost 6 bases, and 3 bases had no gene match. The length of the CDR3 is 14 residues. Germline-derived CDR1 and CDR2 are LNHNV and YYDKDF (reference sequence). CDR3 DNA: TGTGCCACCAGTTTGGACAGGGGGAACTATGGCTACACCTTC. Translation: CATSLDRGNYGYTF.

This chain uses TRBV6-6 with TRBJ1-2; tentative D call: TRBD1 (6 bases). The V end lost 5 bases, the J end lost 3 bases, and 10 bases lay between the germline ends. The CDR3 covers 13 residues. Germline loops: CDR1 MNHNY, CDR2 SVGAGI (reference sequence). DNA of the CDR3: TGTGCCAGCAGTCCGGACAGTGACTATGGCTACACCTTC. It translates to CASSPDSDYGYTF.

In nucleotides, the CDR3 is TGTGCCAGCAGCTTACCAGCGACCAACTCCTACGAGCAGTACTTC. Translation: CASSLPATNSYEQYF. J is TRBJ2-7 and V is TRBV7-8; D unresolved. Germline CDR1 SGHVS, CDR2 FQNEAQ. This CDR3 is built from 15 residues. Trimming left V 2 bases short and J 0 bases short, with 11 bases between. Filled out from reference TRBV7-8 and TRBJ2-7, the complete variable domain reads GAGVSQSPRYKVAKRGQDVALRCDPISGHVSLFWYQQALGQGPEFLTYFQNEAQLDKSGLPSDRFFAERPEGSVSTLKIQRTQQEDSAVYLCASSLPATNSYEQYFGPGTRLTVT.

The rearrangement joins TRBV4-2 to TRBJ1-1; 7 nucleotides match TRBD1. The CDR3 runs 15 residues. The V and J ends lost 4 bases and 5 bases, in that order; junction bases with no gene match: 10. The V gene's germline CDR1 is LGHNA and CDR2 YNFKEQ. CDR3 coding DNA: TGTGCCAGCAGCCGAGGAGGGGGCGCGGGTACTGAAGCTTTCTTT. Protein product: CASSRGGGAGTEAFF.

In its sample, this clone was seen once. The rearrangement uses TRBV10-3 and TRBJ2-7, with D unresolved. V was pared by 8 bases and J by 0 bases, with 5 bases between. The CDR3 length is 11 residues. Germline V gives CDR1 ENHRY, CDR2 SYGVKD. The CDR3 nucleotides are TGTGCCATCGGGGTCTCCTACGAGCAGTACTTC. Translated, it gives CAIGVSYEQYF.

V and J are TRBV18 and TRBJ2-1; the match to TRBD2 covers 9 bases. This CDR3 is 16 amino acids long. With 1 base clipped from V and 4 bases from J, the junction kept 5 bases outside the gene matches. Germline V gives CDR1 KGHSH, CDR2 LQKENI. CDR3 sequence: CASSPLPTSGYNEQFF. CDR3 coding DNA: TGTGCCAGCTCACCACTCCCGACTAGCGGATACAATGAGCAGTTCTTC.

The chain couples TRBV6-5 to TRBJ2-3; 9 bases align to TRBD2. The J segment lost 4 bases and the V segment lost 10 bases, leaving 6 bases of the junction unmatched. This CDR3 spans 13 amino acids. The germline V gene has CDR1 MNHEY and CDR2 SVGAGI. The CDR3 nucleotides are TGTGCCACCAAGCGGGAGGAATCAGATACGCAGTATTTT. Its translation is CATKREESDTQYF.

The chain has TRBV9 and TRBJ1-1, with TRBD1 as a possible D gene (6 bases). Trimming left V 4 bases short and J 4 bases short, with 14 bases between. CDR3 length equals 14 residues. Germline-derived CDR1 and CDR2 are SGDLS and YYNGEE. The CDR3 DNA reads TGTGCCAGCAGCCCTGGACAGAGGGGCACTGAAGCTTTCTTT. Its protein product is CASSPGQRGTEAFF.

The V call is TRBV4-2, the J call TRBJ1-2, with D unresolved. Germline V gene data show CDR1 as LGHNA and CDR2 as YNFKEQ. V gave up 0 bases and J gave up 2 bases, with 16 bases separating them. The CDR3 is 17 amino acids. CDR3 DNA: TGTGCCAGCAGCCAAGATCAGGCCGGCGCATCCAACTATGGCTACACCTTC. Translating it yields CASSQDQAGASNYGYTF.

This clone occurred once. The CDR3 region is CAIRQGPTGELFF. Written as DNA, the CDR3 is TGTGCCATACGACAGGGGCCCACCGGGGAGCTGTTTTTT. The J gene is TRBJ2-2, the V gene TRBV2; 8 bases agree with TRBD1. The V gene end was trimmed by 10 bases and the J gene end by 4 bases; junction bases not matched to a gene: 5. The CDR3 is 13 residues long. Germline loops: CDR1 SNHLY, CDR2 FYNNEI.

The chain combines TRBV6-1 with TRBJ2-5, with TRBD1 as a possible D gene (5 bases). In germline, CDR1 is MNHNS, CDR2 SASEGT. CDR3 length: 13 amino acids. V gave up 5 bases and J gave up 5 bases, with 12 bases separating them. CDR3 sequence reads: CASSFQGQETQYF. CDR3 in DNA: TGTGCCAGCAGTTTCCAGGGTCAGGAGACCCAGTACTTC.

This chain uses TRBV15 with TRBJ2-1; 7 bases are shared with TRBD2. Germline lookup yields CDR1 LNHNV and CDR2 YYDKDF (reference sequence). V trimming: 0 bases; J trimming: 7 bases; junction bases outside the gene matches: 9. The CDR3 contains 16 residues. As DNA, the CDR3 is TGTGCCACCAGCAGAGATCTGGCGGGAGTCGTGAATGAGCAGTTCTTC. Translating it yields CATSRDLAGVVNEQFF.

The rearrangement uses TRBV4-1 and TRBJ2-1; perhaps TRBD1 as D (5 bases). This CDR3 is built from 14 residues. Per germline, CDR1 MGHRA and CDR2 YSYEKL. V was pared by 7 bases and J by 8 bases, with 18 bases between. For the CDR3, the DNA is TGCGCCAGCAATCAGGGTGCCCTCTGGGATGAGCAGTTCTTC. Protein sequence: CASNQGALWDEQFF.

CDR3 protein: CASSDGLGALAKNIQYF. The DNA of the CDR3 is TGTGCCAGCAGTGACGGTCTGGGAGCCTTGGCCAAAAACATTCAGTACTTC. The rearrangement uses TRBV6-1 and TRBJ2-4; tentatively, D is TRBD2 (5 bases). The CDR3 is 17 residues long. Germline values: CDR1 MNHNS, CDR2 SASEGT. V lost 3 bases and J 1 base, leaving 16 bases between the germline ends.

This chain joins TRBV6-6 and TRBJ1-4; TRBD1 matches 9 bases. The CDR3 has 13 amino acids. Germline V CDR1 and CDR2: MNHNY, SVGAGI (reference sequence). The trim removed 6 bases at V and 5 bases at J, leaving 1 base unmatched. The CDR3 is CASSGQGNEKLFF. DNA for the CDR3: TGTGCCAGCAGCGGACAGGGGAATGAAAAACTGTTTTTT.

This chain connects TRBV7-6 to TRBJ1-1; D is perhaps TRBD1 (5 bases). The CDR3 has 14 residues. Per the germline V gene, CDR1 is SGHVS and CDR2 is FNYEAQ. The V and J ends lost 1 base and 7 bases respectively, with 13 bases between them. The CDR3 loop is CASSLGGIRGEAFF. The CDR3 region has the DNA TGTGCCAGCAGCTTAGGGGGGATACGAGGTGAAGCTTTCTTT.

This clone was recorded a few times. The J gene is TRBJ1-2, the V gene TRBV6-6; a possible D gene is TRBD1 (5 bases). The CDR3 extends over 11 amino acids. Germline-derived CDR1 and CDR2 are MNHNY and SVGAGI (reference sequence). The V and J ends lost 6 bases and 8 bases respectively, with 10 bases between them. The CDR3 nucleotides read TGTGCCAGCAGATGGGGGGACGGCTACACCTTC. It encodes CASRWGDGYTF.

V usage is TRBV19 and J usage is TRBJ1-1, with D uncertain. Deletions cut 7 bases from V and 1 base from J, with 19 bases between. This CDR3 contains 16 residues. The V gene's germline CDR1 is LNHDA and CDR2 SQIVND (reference sequence). The DNA of the CDR3 is TGTGCCAGTACTCCAAGAACCCTTAGACAGAACACTGAAGCTTTCTTT. Protein sequence: CASTPRTLRQNTEAFF.

This clone showed up just a few times. This sequence joins TRBV4-1 and TRBJ2-1; D might be TRBD2 (6 bases). Trimming stripped 1 base from V and 8 bases from J, with 24 bases between. The CDR3 runs 18 residues. The V gene's germline CDR1 is MGHRA and CDR2 YSYEKL. CDR3 residues: CASSQGFSGAALRDEQFF. In DNA, the CDR3 is TGCGCCAGCAGCCAAGGCTTCTCGGGAGCGGCACTTAGGGATGAGCAGTTCTTC.

The chain recombines TRBV13 with TRBJ2-7, with 8 bases fitting TRBD1. The trim removed 6 bases at V and 4 bases at J, leaving 8 bases unmatched. CDR1 and CDR2 from the germline V gene are PRHDT and FYEKMQ (reference sequence). CDR3 length: 14 residues. CDR3 loop: CASRFRGRGYEQYF. The CDR3, as DNA: TGTGCCAGCAGATTCAGGGGGCGCGGATACGAGCAGTACTTC.

This chain links TRBV6-6 with TRBJ2-3; 9 bases map to TRBD2. The germline gives CDR1 MNHNY, CDR2 SVGAGI (reference sequence). The CDR3 has 14 amino acids. V lost 4 bases and J lost 1; bases outside the gene matches: 0. CDR3: CASSSSGGTDTQYF. The CDR3 nucleotides are TGTGCCAGCAGTTCTAGCGGGGGCACAGATACGCAGTATTTT.

V is TRBV7-9 and J is TRBJ2-7; D unresolved. Germline values: CDR1 SEHNR, CDR2 FQNEAQ (reference sequence). V lost 5 bases, J lost 5 bases, and 16 bases lay in between. There are 14 residues in the CDR3. The CDR3 sequence: CASSPEIRDHEQYF. CDR3 in DNA: TGTGCCAGCAGCCCAGAGATAAGAGACCACGAGCAGTACTTC.

The rearrangement joins TRBV7-6 to TRBJ1-1, with D unclear. CDR1 SGHVS and CDR2 FNYEAQ come from the germline V gene. The CDR3 runs to 11 residues. With 2 bases removed from V and 7 bases from J, the gap between germline ends came to 5 bases. The CDR3 here is CASSLSGEAFF. CDR3 sequence (DNA): TGTGCCAGCAGCTTATCGGGTGAAGCTTTCTTT.

J is TRBJ2-7 and V is TRBV27; the D gene is possibly TRBD2 (6 bases). V was pared by 7 bases and J by 6 bases, with 13 bases between. There are 12 residues in the CDR3. The germline V gene has CDR1 MNHEY and CDR2 SMNVEV (reference sequence). The CDR3 DNA reads TGTGCCAGCATAGGAGGGAGCGGCGAGCAGTACTTC. The encoded protein is CASIGGSGEQYF.

The chain recombines TRBV19 with TRBJ2-7, with 10 nucleotides matching TRBD1. The V and J ends lost 5 bases and 7 bases, in that order; junction bases with no gene match: 5. This CDR3 comprises 13 residues. Looked up from germline, CDR1 is LNHDA and CDR2 is SQIVND (reference sequence). CDR3 protein: CASSRQGAREQYF. The CDR3, as DNA: TGTGCCAGTAGTCGACAGGGGGCGCGGGAGCAGTACTTC. The variable domain in full, with the rest retrieved from reference TRBV19 and TRBJ2-7, is DGGITQSPKYLFRKEGQNVTLSCEQNLNHDAMYWYRQDPGQGLRLIYYSQIVNDFQKGDIAEGYSVSREKKESFPLTVTSAQKNPTAFYLCASSRQGAREQYFGPGTRLTVT.

The chain has TRBV28 and TRBJ2-2; 12 positions agree with TRBD2. V lost 2 bases, J lost 2 bases, and 0 bases stayed unmatched. The V gene's germline CDR1 is MDHEN and CDR2 SYDVKM. CDR3 length: 16 amino acids. CDR3 in amino acids: CASSLGLAGNTGELFF. In nucleotides, the CDR3 is TGTGCCAGCAGTTTAGGACTAGCGGGAAACACCGGGGAGCTGTTTTTT.

The genes are TRBV27 and TRBJ2-2, with D maybe TRBD2 (6 bases). The CDR3 totals 13 residues. Between the trimmed V and J ends, which lost 3 bases and 9 bases, there was a span of 11 bases. Germline values: CDR1 MNHEY, CDR2 SMNVEV (reference sequence). The CDR3 DNA follows: TGTGCCAGCAGTTTTGGCGGGGACCGGGAGCTGTTTTTT. Amino acids: CASSFGGDRELFF.

The chain links TRBV7-6 to TRBJ2-6; D ambiguous. The CDR3 covers 14 residues. The germline V gene has CDR1 SGHVS and CDR2 FNYEAQ. V was cut by 2 bases and J by 4 bases, with 6 bases left in between. Here the CDR3 reads CASSLSRGANVLTF. The CDR3 DNA reads TGTGCCAGCAGCTTATCGAGAGGGGCCAACGTCCTGACTTTC.

V gene TRBV5-4 combines with J gene TRBJ1-3, with D uncertain. This CDR3 has 15 amino acids. Deletions cut 0 bases from V and 0 bases from J, with 7 bases between. Germline V gene lookup returns CDR1 SGHNT and CDR2 YYREEE (reference sequence). The CDR3 loop is CASSLAGPSGNTIYF. CDR3 in DNA: TGTGCCAGCAGCTTGGCCGGACCCTCTGGAAACACCATATATTTT.